These 10 T cell receptor beta chains came from one sample sequenced in a study of T cells of healthy individuals. MiXCR was run by TCRdb on the 5' RACE reads, yielding one entry per CDR3 protein. Of around 63,000 distinct CDR3 sequences in the sample, around 15% were seen once. The source of these receptors is a human donor in good health.

In its sample, this clonotype was seen a few times. The chain has TRBV4-1 and TRBJ2-1; D remains ambiguous. Looked up from germline, CDR1 is MGHRA and CDR2 is YSYEKL. The V end lost 1 base, the J end lost 4 bases, and 11 bases lay between the germline ends. This CDR3 region has 15 residues. The CDR3 DNA reads TGCGCCAGCAGCCAAGGGGTCTCCAGATACAATGAGCAGTTCTTC. Translation: CASSQGVSRYNEQFF.

This chain uses TRBV20-1 with TRBJ1-3; no clear D gene. Trimming pared 4 bases from V and 0 bases from J, leaving 10 bases between. This CDR3 has 14 amino acids. Germline V gene lookup returns CDR1 DFQATT and CDR2 SNEGSKA (reference sequence). CDR3 sequence: CSAMAGSSGNTIYF. The CDR3 nucleotides are TGCAGTGCTATGGCCGGGAGCTCTGGAAACACCATATATTTT.

In its sample, this clonotype was seen once. Compared with germline, one end of the junction differs, possibly owing to a read error. The chain links TRBV4-2 to TRBJ1-6; D gene unclear. The CDR3 consists of 15 residues. Germline-derived CDR1 and CDR2 are LGHNA and YNFKEQ. The CDR3 sequence is CAGSPTAVSHSPLHF. CDR3 DNA: TGTGCCGGCAGCCCTACTGCCGTTTCGCATTCACCCCTCCACTTT.

In regard to this clonotype: This may arise from a read error, as a much more abundant clone is one base away. The chain recombines TRBV12-3 or TRBV12-4 with TRBJ1-1; D is uncertain. CDR3 length: 13 amino acids. The CDR3 here is CASSWAANTVAFF. The CDR3, as DNA: TGTGCCAGCAGTTGGGCAGCGAACACTGTAGCTTTCTTT.

This clonotype has a count of ten or more. The chain joins TRBV7-6 to TRBJ2-3, with 11 nucleotides matching TRBD2. This CDR3 is 16 amino acids long. The germline CDR1 and CDR2 sequences are SGHVS and FNYEAQ. V lost 0 bases to trimming and J lost 8 bases; unmatched junction nucleotides: 7. The CDR3: CASSLALAGGGGTQYF. CDR3 bases: TGTGCCAGCAGCTTAGCTCTAGCGGGGGGCGGAGGTACGCAGTATTTT.

There are many counts of this clonotype. The chain combines TRBV29-1 with TRBJ2-4, with D hard to call. The CDR3 is made up of 14 amino acids. V was clipped by 5 bases and J by 0 bases, with 11 bases between them. Germline values: CDR1 SQVTM, CDR2 ANQGSEA. The CDR3 region has the DNA TGCAGCGTTTCACTGAGGCTAGCCAAAAACATTCAGTACTTC. This codes for CSVSLRLAKNIQYF.

Here the CDR3 reads CASSSVSGYTF. The CDR3 nucleotides are TGCGCCAGCAGTTCGGTCTCGGGCTACACCTTC. This chain joins TRBV4-1 and TRBJ1-2; D is unclear. Trimming cost V 6 bases and J 8 bases, with 10 bases left between them. The CDR3 is made up of 11 amino acids. Per the germline V gene, CDR1 is MGHRA and CDR2 is YSYEKL.

This chain connects TRBV10-3 to TRBJ2-2; weak D call: TRBD1 (6 bases). V was clipped by 2 bases and J by 3 bases, with 10 bases between them. The CDR3 consists of 15 residues. Germline assignment: CDR1 ENHRY and CDR2 SYGVKD. CDR3 in amino acids: CAISESHRDTGELFF. The CDR3 DNA reads TGTGCCATCAGTGAGAGCCACAGGGACACCGGGGAGCTGTTTTTT.

The chain employs TRBV24-1 and TRBJ1-2; 8 nucleotides match TRBD1. This CDR3 spans 16 amino acids. The J segment lost 7 bases and the V segment lost 3 bases, leaving 12 bases of the junction unmatched. Germline V CDR1 and CDR2: KGHDR, SFDVKD. For the CDR3, the DNA is TGTGCCACCAGTGATCCCATGACAGGGGAGAGGGCTGGCTACACCTTC. It specifies CATSDPMTGERAGYTF.

This clonotype has a count of ten or more. The V gene is TRBV27, the J gene TRBJ2-3; D remains ambiguous. Per the germline V gene, CDR1 is MNHEY and CDR2 is SMNVEV (reference sequence). CDR3 length: 16 residues. V was clipped by 2 bases and J by 2 bases, with 14 bases between them. CDR3 bases: TGTGCCAGCAGTTTAAATATAGGACGCTACACAGATACGCAGTATTTT. Amino acid sequence: CASSLNIGRYTDTQYF.